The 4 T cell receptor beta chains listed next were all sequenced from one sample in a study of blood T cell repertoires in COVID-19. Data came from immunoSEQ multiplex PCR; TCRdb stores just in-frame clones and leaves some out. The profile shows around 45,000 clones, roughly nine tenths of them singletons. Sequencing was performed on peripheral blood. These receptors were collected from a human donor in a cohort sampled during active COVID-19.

The CDR3 DNA is TGTGCCAGCAGTCGGACAGGGGCTGAAGCTTTCTTT. It is translated as CASSRTGAEAFF. The J gene is TRBJ1-1, the V gene TRBV6-5; 9 bases are shared with TRBD1. The CDR3 is 12 residues long. CDR1 MNHEY and CDR2 SVGAGI come from the germline V gene. The ends lost 5 bases at V and 6 bases at J; junction bases unmatched: 1.

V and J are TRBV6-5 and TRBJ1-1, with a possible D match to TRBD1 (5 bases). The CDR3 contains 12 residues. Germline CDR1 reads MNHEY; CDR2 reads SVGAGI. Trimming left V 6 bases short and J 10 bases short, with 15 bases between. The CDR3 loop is CASSRAFFGAFF. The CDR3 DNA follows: TGTGCCAGCAGCAGGGCCTTTTTTGGAGCTTTCTTT.

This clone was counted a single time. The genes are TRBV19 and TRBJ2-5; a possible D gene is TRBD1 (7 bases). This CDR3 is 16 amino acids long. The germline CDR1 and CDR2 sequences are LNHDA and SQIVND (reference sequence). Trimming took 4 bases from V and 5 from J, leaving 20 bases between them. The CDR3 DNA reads TGTGCCAGTAGTACCTCAAGACAGGGAGGTGGGGAGACCCAGTACTTC. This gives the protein CASSTSRQGGGETQYF.

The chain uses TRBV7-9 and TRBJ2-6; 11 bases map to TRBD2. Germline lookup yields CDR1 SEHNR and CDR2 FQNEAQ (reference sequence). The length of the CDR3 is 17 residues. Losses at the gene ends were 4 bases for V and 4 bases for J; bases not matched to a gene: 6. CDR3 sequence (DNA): TGTGCCAGCAGCTCACTAGCGGGGGTACAAGGGGCCAACGTCCTGACTTTC. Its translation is CASSSLAGVQGANVLTF. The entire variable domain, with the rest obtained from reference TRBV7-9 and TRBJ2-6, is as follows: DTGVSQNPRHKITKRGQNVTFRCDPISEHNRLYWYRQTLGQGPEFLTYFQNEAQLEKSRLLSDRFSAERPKGSFSTLEIQRTEQGDSAMYLCASSSLAGVQGANVLTFGAGSRLTVL.